This is a list of T cell receptor beta chains from one sample in a study of blood T cell repertoires in COVID-19. TCRdb's table, derived via immunoSEQ multiplex PCR, lists solely in-frame clones and lacks some. The sample consists of under 200,000 clones, more than 75% of them appearing once. Material: peripheral blood. The receptors were sampled from a man aged 40-49 years with active or convalescent COVID-19. CDR3s include the opening cysteine and the closing phenylalanine or tryptophan. Fields, in order: J gene, D gene, V gene, clone size, CDR3 DNA, CDR3 protein. The D gene is left open where the match is weak. The size field is filled for only some rows; it gives once, few, many or a size class.

>TRBJ1-2|NA|TRBV29-1|NA
TGCAGCGTTGAAGGGGGCGGTGGCTACACCTTC
CSVEGGGGYTF
>TRBJ2-3|NA|TRBV28|NA
TGTGCCAGCAGTTTCCCCCTTGATACGCAGTATTTT
CASSFPLDTQYF
>TRBJ1-2|TRBD1|TRBV28|NA
TGTGCCAGCAGTGCATCCGGGACAGGCAGTTGGAGCTATGGCTACACCTTC
CASSASGTGSWSYGYTF
>TRBJ2-7|NA|TRBV28|NA
TGTGCCAGCAGTTTGGGCCAGGACTACGAGCAGTACTTC
CASSLGQDYEQYF
>TRBJ1-3|NA|TRBV7-3|NA
TGTGCCAGCAGCTTAAAATTCCAGGGGAGCTCTGGAAACACCATATATTTT
CASSLKFQGSSGNTIYF
>TRBJ2-2|NA|TRBV7-2|NA
TGTGCCAGCAGCCCCTTACGGGAGAACACCGGGGAGCTGTTTTTT
CASSPLRENTGELFF
>TRBJ1-4|NA|TRBV7-9|NA
TGTGCCAGCAGCCCCGGGACAGAAAAACTGTTTTTT
CASSPGTEKLFF
>TRBJ1-6|TRBD1|TRBV19|NA
TGTGCCAGTAGCACCCTGATGGGACAGGGGCGTTCACCCCTCCACTTT
CASSTLMGQGRSPLHF
>TRBJ1-2|NA|TRBV28|NA
TGTGCCAGCAGTGGGGGGGGCAACTATGGCTACACCTTC
CASSGGGNYGYTF
>TRBJ2-3|TRBD1|TRBV5-1|NA
TGCGCCAGCAGCCCAATCAGGGGGAGCACAGATACGCAGTATTTT
CASSPIRGSTDTQYF
>TRBJ1-3|NA|TRBV9|once
TGTGCCAGCAGCCCAAGCTTCAGGGGACCTGGAAACACCATATATTTT
CASSPSFRGPGNTIYF
>TRBJ2-3|NA|TRBV5-5|once
TGTGCCAGCATCCTCGGTTCAGGGTTCCGCACAGATACGCAGTATTTT
CASILGSGFRTDTQYF
>TRBJ2-1|TRBD2|TRBV3-1/TRBV3-2|NA
TGTGCCAGCAGCCAAGGGAGTGGACTAGCGGGGGGGAGCGAGCAGTTCTTC
CASSQGSGLAGGSEQFF
>TRBJ2-7|NA|TRBV6-4|NA
TGTGCCAGCAGCCCAAGGGGCGATAGGGCCTACGAGCAGTACTTC
CASSPRGDRAYEQYF
>TRBJ2-3|TRBD2|TRBV4-1|NA
TGCGCCAGCAGCCAACAAAGGACTAGCGGGGGAATGGGAGATACGCAGTATTTT
CASSQQRTSGGMGDTQYF
>TRBJ2-5|NA|TRBV2|NA
TGTGCCAGCAGGAGGGAGGAGACCCAGTACTTC
CASRREETQYF
>TRBJ1-1|TRBD1|TRBV3-1/TRBV3-2|NA
TGTGCCAGCAGCCAACGGACAGGGGTTCAAGCTTTCTTT
CASSQRTGVQAFF
>TRBJ2-1|TRBD1|TRBV7-2|NA
TGTGCCAGCAGCTGGACAGGGAGCTCCTACAATGAGCAGTTCTTC
CASSWTGSSYNEQFF
>TRBJ1-2|TRBD1|TRBV2|NA
TGTGCCAGCAGTGGACAGGGGGGATCCTATGGCTACACCTTC
CASSGQGGSYGYTF
>TRBJ2-7|TRBD2|TRBV3-1/TRBV3-2|NA
TGTGCCAGCAGCCTATCGGGGGGCTACGAGCAGTACTTC
CASSLSGGYEQYF
>TRBJ1-2|NA|TRBV9|NA
TGTGCCAGCAGCGTAGAAGAACGGGGTTATGGCTACACCTTC
CASSVEERGYGYTF
>TRBJ2-3|NA|TRBV19|once
TGTGCCAGTAGTATTGACAGAGTCACAGATACGCAGTATTTT
CASSIDRVTDTQYF
>TRBJ2-6|NA|TRBV2|NA
TGTGCCAGCAGTGAAGGGACAGTGATCTCTGGGGCCAACGTCCTGACTTTC
CASSEGTVISGANVLTF
>TRBJ1-2|TRBD1|TRBV24-1|NA
TGTGCCACCAGTGAAGGAGACAGGGAAGGCTACACCTTC
CATSEGDREGYTF
>TRBJ1-1|NA|TRBV3-1/TRBV3-2|NA
TGTGCCAGCAGCCCGGACACCAACACTGAAGCTTTCTTT
CASSPDTNTEAFF
>TRBJ1-2|NA|TRBV6-5|many
TGTGCCAGCACAAAAGGAGGGCTTGGCTACACCTTC
CASTKGGLGYTF
>TRBJ1-4|TRBD1|TRBV4-1|NA
TGCGCCAGCAGCCATCAACAGGGGGCGTCAACTAATGAAAAACTGTTTTTT
CASSHQQGASTNEKLFF
>TRBJ1-2|TRBD1|TRBV28|NA
TGTGCCAGCAGTCCGACAGGGGCCGCTTTCCATGGCTACACCTTC
CASSPTGAAFHGYTF
>TRBJ1-1|NA|TRBV6-5|NA
TGTGCCAGCAGTAGTCTCGGAGGGAACACTGAAGCTTTCTTT
CASSSLGGNTEAFF
>TRBJ2-7|TRBD1|TRBV2|NA
TGTGCCAGCAACAGGGGGCATCAAGACGAGCAGTACTTC
CASNRGHQDEQYF
>TRBJ2-2|TRBD1|TRBV18|NA
TGTGCCAGCTCACCACGGGACAGGAACACCGGGGAGCTGTTTTTT
CASSPRDRNTGELFF
>TRBJ2-1|TRBD2|TRBV7-3|NA
TGTGCCAGCAGCCCCCTAGCGGGGGGCCCCAATGAGCAGTTCTTC
CASSPLAGGPNEQFF
>TRBJ2-7|NA|TRBV2|NA
TGTGCCAGCAATCCGGACAGCTACGAGCAGTACTTC
CASNPDSYEQYF
>TRBJ2-5|NA|TRBV15|once
TGTGCCACCAGCAGAGATCGGGAGACCCAGTACTTC
CATSRDRETQYF
>TRBJ2-5|TRBD2|TRBV5-4|NA
TGTGCCAGCAGCTTGGCCGGTAGCGGGGGGTTTGAGACCCAGTACTTC
CASSLAGSGGFETQYF
>TRBJ2-7|TRBD1|TRBV18|few
TGTGCCAGCTCACCAACAGGGGAGTTCTACGAGCAGTACTTC
CASSPTGEFYEQYF
>TRBJ1-5|TRBD1|TRBV9|NA
TGTGCCAGCAGCGTAGGGGACAGCGATCAGCCCCAGCATTTT
CASSVGDSDQPQHF